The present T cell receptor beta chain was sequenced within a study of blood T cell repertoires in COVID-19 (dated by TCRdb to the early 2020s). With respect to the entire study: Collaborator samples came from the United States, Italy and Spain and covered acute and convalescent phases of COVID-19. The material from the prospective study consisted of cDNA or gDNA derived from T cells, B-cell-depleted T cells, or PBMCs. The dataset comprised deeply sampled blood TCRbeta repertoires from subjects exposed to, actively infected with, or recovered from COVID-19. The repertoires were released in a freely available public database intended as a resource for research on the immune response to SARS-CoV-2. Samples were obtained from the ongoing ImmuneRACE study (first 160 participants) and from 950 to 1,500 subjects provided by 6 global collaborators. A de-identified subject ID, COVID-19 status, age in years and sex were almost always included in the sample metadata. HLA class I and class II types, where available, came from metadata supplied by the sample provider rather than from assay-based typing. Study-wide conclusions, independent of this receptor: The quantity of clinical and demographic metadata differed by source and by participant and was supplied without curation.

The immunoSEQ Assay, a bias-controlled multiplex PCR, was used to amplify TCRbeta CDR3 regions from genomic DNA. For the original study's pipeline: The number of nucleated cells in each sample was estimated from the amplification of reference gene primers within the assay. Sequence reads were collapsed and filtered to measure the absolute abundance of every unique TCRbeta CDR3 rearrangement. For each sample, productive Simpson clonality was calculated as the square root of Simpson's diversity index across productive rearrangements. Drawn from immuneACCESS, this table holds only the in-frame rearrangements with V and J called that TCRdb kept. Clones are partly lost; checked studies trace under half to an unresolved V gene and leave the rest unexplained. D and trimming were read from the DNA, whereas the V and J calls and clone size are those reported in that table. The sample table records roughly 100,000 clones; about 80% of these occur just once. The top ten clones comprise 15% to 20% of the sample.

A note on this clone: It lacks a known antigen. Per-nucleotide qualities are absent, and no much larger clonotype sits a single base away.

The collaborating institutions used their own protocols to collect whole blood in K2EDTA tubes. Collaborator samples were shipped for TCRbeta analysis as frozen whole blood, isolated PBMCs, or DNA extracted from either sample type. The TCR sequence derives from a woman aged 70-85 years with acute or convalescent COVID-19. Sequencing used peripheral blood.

CDR3 protein: CAWRGGNSNQPQHF. The base sequence is TGTGCCTGGAGGGGGGGGAATAGCAATCAGCCCCAGCATTTT. Recombination connected TRBV30 to TRBJ1-5; TRBD1 is possibly the D segment (5 matching bases). As encoded in the germline V gene (reference sequence), CDR1 is GTSNPN while CDR2 is SVGIG. Inclusive of the bounding cysteine and phenylalanine, the CDR3 is 14 residues long. The only DNA kept is the CDR3, 42 bases in frame from the first base. V drops 3 bases and J drops 0 bases, leaving 9 bases in between.